A selection of T cell receptor beta chains follows, all from one sample in a study of T cell responses to AZD1222 COVID-19 vaccine. Only in-frame clones appear in the TCRdb table, and some are missing; sequencing was by immunoSEQ multiplex PCR. The top ten hold about 5.5% of the sample, which has about 140,000 clones, roughly 92% seen once. This specimen was peripheral blood, taken on day 0 of AZD1222 vaccination. These receptors originate from an adult in good health. Both conserved end residues are part of each CDR3. Fields, in order: J gene, V gene, CDR3 protein.

TRBJ1-4 TRBV12-5 CASGLVLSNEKLFF
TRBJ1-1 TRBV2 CAGTGGWTEAFF
TRBJ1-1 TRBV7-2 CASSPRQVMNTEAFF
TRBJ1-4 TRBV25-1 CASSESRSLFF
TRBJ2-5 TRBV9 CASSVARAETQYF
TRBJ2-5 TRBV24-1 CATSEPGQETQYF
TRBJ1-6 TRBV6-6 CAGARDDNSPLHF
TRBJ1-5 TRBV6-5 CASSPRDSNQPQHF
TRBJ2-5 TRBV11-3 CASSLSLANQETQYF
TRBJ1-1 TRBV18 CASSPTGMNTEAFF
TRBJ1-2 TRBV6-6 CASSYAFRGQYGYTF
TRBJ2-3 TRBV18 CASSPPMQDRVDSTDTQYF